This TCR beta chain came from a study of T cell changes during pregnancy in multiple sclerosis. Germline CDR1 and CDR2: SGHDN and FVKESK. Trimming cost V 2 bases and J 5 bases, with 9 bases left between them. The CDR3 has 14 residues. Profiling relied on immunoSEQ multiplex PCR, and the TCRdb table lists in-frame clones only, not all of them. The sample lists 75,000 to 100,000 clones, about nine tenths seen once, with around 0.79% in the top ten. This chain connects TRBV14 to TRBJ2-2; D is perhaps TRBD1 (6 bases). The TCR originated in a female donor in good health, enrolled as a control in a pregnancy study. This specimen was peripheral blood, taken in the second trimester of pregnancy. CDR3 DNA: TGTGCCAGCAGCCAATTACAGGGAACCGGGGAGCTGTTTTTT. It is translated as CASSQLQGTGELFF. Using reference TRBV14 and TRBJ2-2 for the parts outside the CDR3, the full variable domain is EAGVTQFPSHSVIEKGQTVTLRCDPISGHDNLYWYRRVMGKEIKFLLHFVKESKQDESGMPNNRFLAERTGGTYSTLKVQPAELEDSGVYFCASSQLQGTGELFFGEGSRLTVL.